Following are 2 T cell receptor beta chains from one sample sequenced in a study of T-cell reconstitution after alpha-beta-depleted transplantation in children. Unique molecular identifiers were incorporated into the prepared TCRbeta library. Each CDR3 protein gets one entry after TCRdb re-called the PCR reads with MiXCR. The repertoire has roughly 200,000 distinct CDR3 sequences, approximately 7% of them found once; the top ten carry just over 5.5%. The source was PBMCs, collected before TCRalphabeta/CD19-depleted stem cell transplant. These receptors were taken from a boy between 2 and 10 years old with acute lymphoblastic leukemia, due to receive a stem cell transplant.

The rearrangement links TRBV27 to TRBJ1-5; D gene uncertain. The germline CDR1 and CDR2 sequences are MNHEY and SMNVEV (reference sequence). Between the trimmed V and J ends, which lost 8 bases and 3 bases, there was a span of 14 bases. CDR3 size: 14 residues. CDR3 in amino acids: CASARTSFNQPQHF. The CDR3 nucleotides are TGTGCCAGCGCCCGCACGAGCTTCAATCAGCCCCAGCATTTT.

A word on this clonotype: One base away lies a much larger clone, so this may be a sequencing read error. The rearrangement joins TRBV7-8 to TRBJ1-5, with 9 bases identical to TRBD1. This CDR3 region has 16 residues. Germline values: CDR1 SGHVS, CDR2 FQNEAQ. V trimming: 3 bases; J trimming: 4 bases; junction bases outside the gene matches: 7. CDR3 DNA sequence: TGTGCCAGCAGCTTGGACAGGGGAACGACGAATCAGCCCCAGCATTTT. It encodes CASSLDRGTTNQPQHF. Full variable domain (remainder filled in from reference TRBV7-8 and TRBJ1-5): GAGVSQSPRYKVAKRGQDVALRCDPISGHVSLFWYQQALGQGPEFLTYFQNEAQLDKSGLPSDRFFAERPEGSVSTLKIQRTQQEDSAVYLCASSLDRGTTNQPQHFGDGTRLSIL.